One and the same sample provided the 20 T cell receptor beta chains below, sequenced in a study of blood T cell repertoires in COVID-19. Sequencing was performed with immunoSEQ multiplex PCR; in TCRdb, only in-frame clones are kept and a portion is missing. The sample lists about 270,000 clones; 84% were seen once. Sequenced sample: peripheral blood. These receptors were obtained from a human donor in a cohort sampled during active COVID-19.

The genes are TRBV5-5 and TRBJ2-3; D ambiguous. The CDR3 runs to 14 residues. Germline values: CDR1 SGHKS, CDR2 YYEKEE (reference sequence). Trimming cost V 4 bases and J 2 bases, with 11 bases left between them. The CDR3 sequence is CASSPQTNTDTQYF. The CDR3 nucleotides read TGTGCCAGCAGCCCTCAAACTAACACAGATACGCAGTATTTT.

The CDR3 protein is CASSLKAGSSSYNEQFF. The CDR3, as DNA: TGTGCCAGCAGTTTGAAAGCAGGGTCGAGCTCCTACAATGAGCAGTTCTTC. This chain connects TRBV27 to TRBJ2-1; D is perhaps TRBD1 (5 bases). Germline V gives CDR1 MNHEY, CDR2 SMNVEV (reference sequence). Trimming cost V 3 bases and J 0 bases, with 15 bases left between them. This CDR3 is built from 17 residues.

Remarks on this clone: The same CDR3 also results from other DNA sequences found in this sample. This chain uses TRBV28 with TRBJ1-2; 10 nucleotides agree with TRBD1. Germline CDR1 MDHEN, CDR2 SYDVKM. The length of the CDR3 is 14 residues. Trimming cost V 4 bases and J 5 bases; bases outside gene matches: 4. CDR3 region: CASSSGTGVYGYTF. The CDR3 bases are TGTGCCAGCAGTTCCGGGACAGGGGTTTATGGCTACACCTTC.

Details on this clone: One end of the junction varies from germline; a read error may be responsible. The CDR3 DNA follows: TGTGCCAGCAGTTTAGGCCAATCCGGCAGACTCTACGAGCAGTACTTC. Protein product: CASSLGQSGRLYEQYF. The chain recombines TRBV11-2 with TRBJ2-7; D is ambiguous. Per germline, CDR1 SGHAT and CDR2 FQNNGV. This CDR3 comprises 16 residues.

The chain couples TRBV24-1 to TRBJ2-3; no clear D. The CDR3 has 12 amino acids. Trimming left V 6 bases short and J 1 base short, with 4 bases between. From germline, CDR1 is KGHDR and CDR2 SFDVKD. The CDR3 sequence is CATSSGTDTQYF. The CDR3 DNA follows: TGTGCCACCAGTTCGGGCACAGATACGCAGTATTTT.

This clone was seen once. The rearrangement uses TRBV18 and TRBJ1-4; weak D call: TRBD1 (5 bases). This CDR3 contains 19 residues. The germline CDR1 and CDR2 sequences are KGHSH and LQKENI. V dropped 6 bases and J dropped 1 base, with 24 bases sitting between them. The CDR3 here is CASSPTGTAGDITNEKLFF. The DNA of the CDR3 is TGTGCCAGCTCCCCGACGGGCACAGCGGGGGATATAACTAATGAAAAACTGTTTTTT.

The chain is built from TRBV5-6 and TRBJ1-2; weak D call: TRBD1 (6 bases). Trimming took 3 bases from V and 2 from J, leaving 17 bases between them. This CDR3 is 16 amino acids long. Germline V CDR1 and CDR2: SGHDT, YYEEEE. Here the CDR3 reads CASSSPRQGLNYGYTF. The CDR3 DNA is TGTGCCAGCAGCTCCCCCCGCCAGGGGCTGAACTATGGCTACACCTTC. The complete variable domain, with remaining parts taken from reference TRBV5-6 and TRBJ1-2, reads DAGVTQSPTHLIKTRGQQVTLRCSPKSGHDTVSWYQQALGQGPQFIFQYYEEEERQRGNFPDRFSGHQFPNYSSELNVNALLLGDSALYLCASSSPRQGLNYGYTFGSGTRLTVV.

The chain joins TRBV5-1 to TRBJ2-2, with D maybe TRBD1 (6 bases). With 4 bases removed from V and 6 bases from J, the gap between germline ends came to 19 bases. The CDR3 spans 16 residues. CDR1 and CDR2 (germline): SGHRS, YFSETQ. CDR3 region: CASSVSGTTGSGELFF. CDR3 coding DNA: TGCGCCAGCAGCGTCTCCGGGACAACCGGGTCCGGGGAGCTGTTTTTT. The variable domain in full, completed from reference TRBV5-1 and TRBJ2-2, reads KAGVTQTPRYLIKTRGQQVTLSCSPISGHRSVSWYQQTPGQGLQFLFEYFSETQRNKGNFPGRFSGRQFSNSRSEMNVSTLELGDSALYLCASSVSGTTGSGELFFGEGSRLTVL.

The CDR3 DNA reads as TGTGCCAGCAGAAGGGGTGGCTACACCTTC. Translating it yields CASRRGGYTF. The J gene is TRBJ1-2, the V gene TRBV28; TRBD1 might be the D (5 bases). Per the germline V gene, CDR1 is MDHEN and CDR2 is SYDVKM. The CDR3 runs to 10 residues. V was clipped by 6 bases and J by 7 bases, with 6 bases between them.

This chain's CDR3 is CASSPDRGGQPQHF. The CDR3 bases are TGTGCCAGCAGCCCAGACAGGGGTGGTCAGCCCCAGCATTTT. The V and J genes are TRBV2 and TRBJ1-5, with TRBD1 identical over 8 bases. The V gene's germline CDR1 is SNHLY and CDR2 FYNNEI. This CDR3 contains 14 residues. J was trimmed by 6 bases and V by 6 bases; bases with no gene match: 7.

The chain links TRBV7-9 to TRBJ2-1; 13 bases are shared with TRBD2. After removal of 3 bases from V and 0 bases from J, the junction contained 5 bases not matched to a gene. CDR1 is SEHNR, CDR2 FQNEAQ, per germline (reference sequence). This CDR3 spans 18 amino acids. CDR3 nucleotides: TGTGCCAGCAGCTTGACTAGCGGGAGGCTGAGCTCCTACAATGAGCAGTTCTTC. Its translation: CASSLTSGRLSSYNEQFF.

This clone has more than one count but fewer than ten. The chain is built from TRBV6-5 and TRBJ2-3; 7 nucleotides align to TRBD1. The junction had 2 bases not matched to a gene; V was cut back by 6 bases and J by 2 bases. Germline-derived CDR1 and CDR2 are MNHEY and SVGAGI. The CDR3 loop spans 13 amino acids. The CDR3 spells CASSGQVTDTQYF. The CDR3 bases are TGTGCCAGCAGCGGACAGGTCACAGATACGCAGTATTTT.

This clone was seen just once. The rearrangement uses TRBV4-1 and TRBJ2-1; possibly TRBD2 for D (5 bases). The V end was cut by 4 bases, the J end by 10 bases, with 20 bases between. The CDR3 loop spans 15 amino acids. Per the germline V gene, CDR1 is MGHRA and CDR2 is YSYEKL. The CDR3 nucleotides read TGCGCCAGCAGCCCCCCGGCGGGTCTTCCGGGGGAGCAGTTCTTC. It specifies CASSPPAGLPGEQFF.

The V and J genes are TRBV28 and TRBJ2-7; 7 nucleotides line up with TRBD1. The CDR3 has 12 amino acids. Germline V CDR1 and CDR2: MDHEN, SYDVKM. Trimming at V came to 8 bases and at J to 3 bases, leaving 4 bases not matched to a gene. This CDR3 reads CASSGQLYEQYF. The CDR3 nucleotides are TGTGCCAGCTCGGGACAGCTCTACGAGCAGTACTTC.

This clone was observed once. The chain combines TRBV6-6 with TRBJ1-4; D possibly corresponds to TRBD1 (6 bases). V shed 6 bases and J shed 10 bases, with 12 bases lying between them. Germline CDR1 and CDR2: MNHNY and SVGAGI (reference sequence). This CDR3 is built from 12 residues. CDR3 region: CASSQSTGKLFF. CDR3 in DNA: TGTGCCAGCAGCCAATCGACAGGAAAACTGTTTTTT.

CDR3 DNA sequence: TGTGCCAGCTCACCGACAGACAATCCAACTAATGAAAAACTGTTTTTT. Amino acid sequence: CASSPTDNPTNEKLFF. The chain has TRBV18 and TRBJ1-4, with a possible D match to TRBD1 (5 bases). CDR1 and CDR2 from the germline V gene are KGHSH and LQKENI. The V end was cut by 3 bases, the J end by 0 bases, with 11 bases between. This CDR3 comprises 16 residues. Together with reference TRBV18 and TRBJ1-4, the CDR3 gives the full variable domain: NAGVMQNPRHLVRRRGQEARLRCSPMKGHSHVYWYRQLPEEGLKFMVYLQKENIIDESGMPKERFSAEFPKEGPSILRIQQVVRGDSAAYFCASSPTDNPTNEKLFFGSGTQLSVL.

The V call is TRBV7-9, the J call TRBJ2-2, with TRBD1 as a possible D gene (5 bases). The CDR3 loop spans 13 amino acids. V lost 1 base, J lost 7 bases, and 7 bases lay in between. CDR1 is SEHNR and CDR2 is FQNEAQ in the germline V gene (reference sequence). CDR3 bases: TGTGCCAGCAGCTTAGAAGGGGTCGGGGAGCTGTTTTTT. Its protein is CASSLEGVGELFF.

The chain combines TRBV2 with TRBJ1-5; no firm D call. V lost 3 bases to trimming and J lost 2 bases, with 8 bases between them. In germline, CDR1 is SNHLY, CDR2 FYNNEI. The CDR3 is 14 amino acids. The CDR3 region has the DNA TGTGCCAGCAGTGAGTTGGCGGGCAATCAGCCCCAGCATTTT. Its translation: CASSELAGNQPQHF.

This sequence joins TRBV20-1 and TRBJ2-3, with 7 bases identical to TRBD1. The CDR3 contains 11 residues. Per the germline V gene, CDR1 is DFQATT and CDR2 is SNEGSKA (reference sequence). CDR3 residues: CSGTGTDTQYF. CDR3 DNA sequence: TGCAGCGGGACAGGCACAGATACGCAGTATTTT.

The genes are TRBV6-5 and TRBJ1-1; D may be TRBD1 (5 bases). Looked up from germline, CDR1 is MNHEY and CDR2 is SVGAGI. The CDR3 length is 12 residues. V was cut by 6 bases and J by 4 bases, with 9 bases left in between. This CDR3 is CASRGGTTEAFF. The DNA of the CDR3 is TGTGCCAGCAGAGGCGGGACCACTGAAGCTTTCTTT.